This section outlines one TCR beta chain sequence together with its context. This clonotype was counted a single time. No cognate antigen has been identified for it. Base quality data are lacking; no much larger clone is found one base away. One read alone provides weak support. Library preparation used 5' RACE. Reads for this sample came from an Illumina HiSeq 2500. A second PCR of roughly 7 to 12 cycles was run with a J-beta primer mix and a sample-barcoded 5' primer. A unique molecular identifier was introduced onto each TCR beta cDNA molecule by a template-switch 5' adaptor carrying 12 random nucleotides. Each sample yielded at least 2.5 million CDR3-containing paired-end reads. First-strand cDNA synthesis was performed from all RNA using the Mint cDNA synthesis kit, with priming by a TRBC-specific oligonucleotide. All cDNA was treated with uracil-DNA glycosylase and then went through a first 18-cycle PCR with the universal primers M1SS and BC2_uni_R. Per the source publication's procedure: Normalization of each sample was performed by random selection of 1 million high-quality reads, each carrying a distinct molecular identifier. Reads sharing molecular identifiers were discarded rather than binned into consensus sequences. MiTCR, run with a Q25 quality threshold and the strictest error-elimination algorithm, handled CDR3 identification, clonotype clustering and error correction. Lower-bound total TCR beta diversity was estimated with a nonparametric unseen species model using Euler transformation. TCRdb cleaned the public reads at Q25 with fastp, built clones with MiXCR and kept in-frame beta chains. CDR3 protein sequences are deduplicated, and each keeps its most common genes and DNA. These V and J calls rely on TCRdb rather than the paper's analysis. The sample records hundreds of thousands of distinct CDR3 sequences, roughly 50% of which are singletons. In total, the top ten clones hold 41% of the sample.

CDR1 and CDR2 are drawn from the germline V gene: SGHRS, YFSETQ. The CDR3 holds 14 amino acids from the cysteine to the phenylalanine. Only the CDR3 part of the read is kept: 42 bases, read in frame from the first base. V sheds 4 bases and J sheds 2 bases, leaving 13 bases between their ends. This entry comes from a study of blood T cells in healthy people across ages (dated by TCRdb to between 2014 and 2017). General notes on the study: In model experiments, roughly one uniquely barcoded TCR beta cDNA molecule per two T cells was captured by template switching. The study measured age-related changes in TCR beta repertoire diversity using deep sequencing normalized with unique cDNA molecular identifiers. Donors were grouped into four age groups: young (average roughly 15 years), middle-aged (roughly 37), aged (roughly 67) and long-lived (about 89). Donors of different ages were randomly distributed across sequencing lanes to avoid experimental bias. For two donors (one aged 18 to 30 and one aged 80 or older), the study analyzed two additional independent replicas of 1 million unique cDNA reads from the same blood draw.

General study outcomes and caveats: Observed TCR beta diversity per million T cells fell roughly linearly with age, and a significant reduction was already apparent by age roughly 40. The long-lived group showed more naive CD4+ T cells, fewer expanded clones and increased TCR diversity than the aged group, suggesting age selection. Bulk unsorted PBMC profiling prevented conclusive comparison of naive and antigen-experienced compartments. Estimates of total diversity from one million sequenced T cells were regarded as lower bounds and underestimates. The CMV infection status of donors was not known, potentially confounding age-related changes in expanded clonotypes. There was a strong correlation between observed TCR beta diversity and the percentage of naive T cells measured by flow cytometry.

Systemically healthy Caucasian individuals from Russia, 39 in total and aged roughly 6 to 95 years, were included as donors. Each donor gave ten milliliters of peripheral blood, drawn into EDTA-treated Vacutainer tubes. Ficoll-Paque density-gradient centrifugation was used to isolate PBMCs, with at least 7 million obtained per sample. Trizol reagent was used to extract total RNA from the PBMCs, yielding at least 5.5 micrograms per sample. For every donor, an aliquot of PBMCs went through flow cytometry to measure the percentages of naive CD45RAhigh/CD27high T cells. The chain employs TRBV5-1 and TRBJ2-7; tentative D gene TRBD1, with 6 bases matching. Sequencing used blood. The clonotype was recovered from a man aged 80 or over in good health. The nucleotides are TGCGCCAGCAGCGTGGAACAGGGAACCTACGAGCAGTACTTC. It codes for CASSVEQGTYEQYF. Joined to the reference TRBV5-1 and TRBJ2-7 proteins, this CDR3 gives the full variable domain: KAGVTQTPRYLIKTRGQQVTLSCSPISGHRSVSWYQQTPGQGLQFLFEYFSETQRNKGNFPGRFSGRQFSNSRSEMNVSTLELGDSALYLCASSVEQGTYEQYFGPGTRLTVT.